These T cell receptor beta chains were read from a single sample in a study of shared clonotypes between healthy human individuals. TCRdb's table, derived via immunoSEQ multiplex PCR, lists solely in-frame clones and lacks some. The data show roughly 2.2 million clones, 85% to 95% seen once. Sequenced: naive CD4+ T cells from PBMCs. Every receptor here comes from a man younger than 35 in good health. Some clones in this sample may be carry-over from other donors' samples. Both conserved end residues are part of each CDR3. A D gene is named only where the DNA matches it firmly. For some rows the clone size is stated as once, few or many, or as a class when expanded; others skip it.

J gene	V gene	CDR3 length	clone size	D gene	CDR3 protein	CDR3 DNA
TRBJ2-7	TRBV7-2	15	-	TRBD2	CASSFRTSGRNEQYF	TGTGCCAGCAGCTTCAGGACTAGCGGGAGAAACGAGCAGTACTTC
TRBJ2-1	TRBV19	13	-	-	CASSIGLDNEQFF	TGTGCCAGTAGTATAGGACTCGACAATGAGCAGTTCTTC
TRBJ2-3	TRBV28	14	once	-	CASSFSRSTDTQYF	TGTGCCAGCAGTTTTTCTCGTAGCACAGATACGCAGTATTTT
TRBJ2-7	TRBV4-1	16	-	TRBD2	CASSPLAAGGPYEQYF	TGCGCCAGCAGCCCCCTCGCGGCGGGAGGGCCCTACGAGCAGTACTTC
TRBJ2-1	TRBV28	13	-	-	CASSSPDYNEQFF	TGTGCCAGCAGTTCCCCAGACTACAATGAGCAGTTCTTC
TRBJ2-1	TRBV28	15	-	-	CASSGQDGSYNEQFF	TGTGCCAGCAGTGGCCAGGACGGCTCCTACAATGAGCAGTTCTTC
TRBJ2-7	TRBV4-1	16	-	TRBD2	CASSQVGRGLVYEQYF	TGCGCCAGCAGCCAAGTGGGGAGGGGACTAGTCTACGAGCAGTACTTC
TRBJ1-1	TRBV7-9	15	-	-	CASSSGEFVPTEAFF	TGTGCCAGCAGCTCCGGGGAGTTTGTTCCCACTGAAGCTTTCTTT
TRBJ2-2	TRBV2	15	-	TRBD1	CASSERGQDTGELFF	TGTGCCAGCAGTGAAAGGGGACAGGACACCGGGGAGCTGTTTTTT
TRBJ2-1	TRBV5-6	14	-	-	CASCRGRGLGSLFF	TGTGCCAGCTGCCGGGGCAGGGGTCTAGGAAGTCTGTTCTTC
TRBJ1-1	TRBV7-9	13	-	-	CASSLGLLSEAFF	TGTGCCAGCAGCTTAGGGCTTTTATCTGAAGCTTTCTTT
TRBJ2-1	TRBV9	15	-	-	CASTVGRTPYNEQFF	TGTGCCAGCACCGTTGGTCGGACGCCCTACAATGAGCAGTTCTTC
TRBJ1-4	TRBV7-9	17	-	-	CASSPRGRQPFNEKLFF	TGTGCCAGCAGCCCCCGGGGGAGACAGCCTTTTAATGAAAAACTGTTTTTT
TRBJ2-7	TRBV7-9	16	-	TRBD2	CASSSPPGLAAYEQYF	TGTGCCAGCAGCTCGCCTCCGGGACTAGCGGCCTACGAGCAGTACTTC
TRBJ1-2	TRBV6-6	15	-	TRBD1	CASSSNRGGYYGYTF	TGTGCCAGCAGTTCTAACAGGGGGGGTTACTATGGCTACACCTTC
TRBJ2-3	TRBV7-9	14	-	-	CASSSAGRTDTQYF	TGTGCCAGCAGCTCGGCAGGCCGGACAGATACGCAGTATTTT
TRBJ1-3	TRBV30	16	-	-	CAWGGTGLKHGNTIYF	TGTGCCTGGGGAGGGACGGGATTGAAACATGGAAACACCATATATTTT
TRBJ1-1	TRBV30	18	-	-	CAWIPYIGRARGNTEAFF	TGTGCCTGGATTCCTTATATAGGGAGGGCTCGTGGGAACACTGAAGCTTTCTTT
TRBJ2-7	TRBV4-2	16	-	TRBD1	CASSQDPQGASYEQYF	TGTGCCAGCAGCCAAGATCCCCAGGGGGCGTCCTACGAGCAGTACTTC
TRBJ2-1	TRBV7-2	14	-	-	CASSYRGRGAEQFF	TGTGCCAGCAGCTACCGGGGGAGGGGGGCTGAGCAGTTCTTC
TRBJ1-4	TRBV5-1	15	-	-	CASSSGGAKNEKLFF	TGCGCCAGCAGCTCCGGAGGGGCCAAGAATGAAAAACTGTTTTTT
TRBJ1-4	TRBV18	13	-	-	CASSPPGIEKLFF	TGTGCCAGCTCACCCCCAGGGATTGAAAAACTGTTTTTT
TRBJ2-7	TRBV5-1	16	-	TRBD1	CASSLASGTGGDEQYF	TGCGCCAGCAGCTTGGCCTCGGGGACAGGGGGAGACGAGCAGTACTTC